The 8 T cell receptor beta chains given below trace back to one sample, sequenced in a study of cytomegalovirus exposure and HLA in healthy donors. Clones were read by immunoSEQ multiplex PCR, and TCRdb kept only the in-frame ones, dropping some. The profile shows 200,000 to 250,000 clones, around 80% of them singletons. The specimen sequenced was PBMCs. The receptors come from a woman aged 25 to 45 in good health and CMV-seropositive.

The rearrangement links TRBV7-2 to TRBJ2-1; D is ambiguous. V dropped 1 base and J dropped 5 bases, with 6 bases sitting between them. The CDR3 runs 13 residues. From germline, CDR1 is SGHTA and CDR2 FQGNSA. CDR3 sequence: CASSLGRDNEQFF. The DNA of the CDR3 is TGTGCCAGCAGCTTAGGAAGGGACAATGAGCAGTTCTTC.

The chain links TRBV6-5 to TRBJ1-2, with TRBD1 matching over 10 bases. CDR1 and CDR2 from the germline V gene are MNHEY and SVGAGI. This CDR3 spans 14 amino acids. V lost 6 bases and J lost 4; bases outside the gene matches: 5. CDR3 bases: TGTGCCAGCAGAGCGGACAGGGGGTCCTATGGCTACACCTTC. Translation: CASRADRGSYGYTF.

This CDR3 reads CASSGGRGSSLLVFF. CDR3 nucleotides: TGTGCCAGCAGTGGTGGTAGGGGGTCCTCCCTCTTGGTTTTCTTT. The gene calls are TRBV27 and TRBJ1-1, with a possible D match to TRBD1 (6 bases). V shed 5 bases and J shed 13 bases, with 26 bases lying between them. CDR1 is MNHEY, CDR2 SMNVEV, per germline (reference sequence). This CDR3 contains 15 residues.

The gene calls are TRBV14 and TRBJ2-3; weak D call: TRBD2 (6 bases). The germline V gene encodes CDR1 SGHDN and CDR2 FVKESK. The CDR3 has 19 amino acids. The V end was cut by 2 bases, the J end by 3 bases, with 24 bases between. The CDR3 sequence: CASSQHLRARLEGTDTQYF. The CDR3 DNA sequence: TGTGCCAGCAGCCAACATCTAAGGGCAAGACTAGAGGGTACAGATACGCAGTATTTT.

The V and J genes are TRBV5-1 and TRBJ1-2; D might be TRBD1 (6 bases). This CDR3 comprises 14 residues. The V gene's germline CDR1 is SGHRS and CDR2 YFSETQ. Between the trimmed V and J ends, which lost 2 bases and 5 bases, there was a span of 13 bases. As DNA, the CDR3 is TGCGCCAGCAGCTTCAGAGGGGGGCAGTATGGCTACACCTTC. Protein product: CASSFRGGQYGYTF.

The V gene is TRBV4-1, the J gene TRBJ2-7; 8 bases match TRBD2. V gave up 3 bases and J gave up 1 base; unmatched junction bases: 8. Germline loops: CDR1 MGHRA, CDR2 YSYEKL. The CDR3 runs to 16 residues. In DNA form, the CDR3 reads TGCGCCAGCAGCCAGGGGGGACTAGAAATATCCTACGAGCAGTACTTC. Translation gives CASSQGGLEISYEQYF.

The chain links TRBV5-1 to TRBJ2-1; possibly TRBD1 for D (5 bases). The V gene's germline CDR1 is SGHRS and CDR2 YFSETQ. Trimming removed 1 base at V and 5 bases at J, with 13 bases between. The length of the CDR3 is 15 residues. The CDR3 protein is CASSLTRQKHNEQFF. CDR3 sequence (DNA): TGCGCCAGCAGCTTGACCCGACAGAAACACAATGAGCAGTTCTTC.

J is TRBJ2-5 and V is TRBV27, with 7 bases fitting TRBD2. The CDR3 loop spans 14 amino acids. The germline V gene has CDR1 MNHEY and CDR2 SMNVEV (reference sequence). V gave up 4 bases and J gave up 6 bases; unmatched junction bases: 8. The CDR3 sequence is CASSSGTTGKTQYF. The CDR3 DNA is TGTGCCAGCAGTTCGGGGACTACGGGGAAGACCCAGTACTTC.